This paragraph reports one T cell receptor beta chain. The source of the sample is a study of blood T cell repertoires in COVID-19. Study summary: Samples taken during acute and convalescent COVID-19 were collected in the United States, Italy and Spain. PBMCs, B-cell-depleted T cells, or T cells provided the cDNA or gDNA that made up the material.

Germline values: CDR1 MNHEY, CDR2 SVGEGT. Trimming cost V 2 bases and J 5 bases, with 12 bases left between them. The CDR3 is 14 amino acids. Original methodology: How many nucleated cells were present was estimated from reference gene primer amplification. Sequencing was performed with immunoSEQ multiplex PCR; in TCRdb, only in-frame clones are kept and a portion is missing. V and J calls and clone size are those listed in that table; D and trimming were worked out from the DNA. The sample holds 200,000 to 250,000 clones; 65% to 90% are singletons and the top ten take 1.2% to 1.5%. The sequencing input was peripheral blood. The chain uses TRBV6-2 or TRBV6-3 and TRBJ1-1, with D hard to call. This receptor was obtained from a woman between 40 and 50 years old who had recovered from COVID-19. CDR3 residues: CASSYEQWATEAFF. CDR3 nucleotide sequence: TGTGCCAGCAGTTACGAGCAATGGGCAACTGAAGCTTTCTTT.